This TCR beta chain comes out of a study of monozygotic twins with cystic fibrosis. Per germline, CDR1 MNHEY and CDR2 SVGAGI. This CDR3 has 15 amino acids. V was shortened by 1 base and J by 6 bases, with 10 bases between the two germline ends. Method: immunoSEQ multiplex PCR; TCRdb's copy keeps in-frame clones and lacks some. The data show tens of thousands of clones, around 82% seen once. The sequence was collected from a girl under 10 years old with cystic fibrosis. Sequencing used blood. V and J are TRBV6-5 and TRBJ1-6; no firm D call. The CDR3 nucleotides are TGTGCCAGCAGTTACTACCAGGTCCTTAATTCACCCCTCCACTTT. It is translated as CASSYYQVLNSPLHF.